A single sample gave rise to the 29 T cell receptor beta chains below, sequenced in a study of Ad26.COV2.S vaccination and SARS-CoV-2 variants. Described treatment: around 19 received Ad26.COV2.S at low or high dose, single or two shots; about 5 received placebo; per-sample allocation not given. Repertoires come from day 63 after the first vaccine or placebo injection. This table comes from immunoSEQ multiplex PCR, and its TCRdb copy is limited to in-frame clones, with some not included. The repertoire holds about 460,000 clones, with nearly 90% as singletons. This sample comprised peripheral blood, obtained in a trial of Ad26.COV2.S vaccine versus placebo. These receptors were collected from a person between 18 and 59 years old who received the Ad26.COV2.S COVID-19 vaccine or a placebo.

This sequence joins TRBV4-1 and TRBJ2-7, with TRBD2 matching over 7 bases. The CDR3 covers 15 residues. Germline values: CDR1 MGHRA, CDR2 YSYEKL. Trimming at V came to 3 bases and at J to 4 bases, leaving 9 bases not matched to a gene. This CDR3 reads CASSHPGGSLYEQYF. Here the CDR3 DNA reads TGCGCCAGCAGCCACCCCGGGGGGAGTCTTTACGAGCAGTACTTC.

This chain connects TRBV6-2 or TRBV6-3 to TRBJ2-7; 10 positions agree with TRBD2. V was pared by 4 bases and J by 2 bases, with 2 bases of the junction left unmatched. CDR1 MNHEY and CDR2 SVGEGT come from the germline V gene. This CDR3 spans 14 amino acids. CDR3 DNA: TGTGCCAGCAGTTGGACTAGCGGTACCTACGAGCAGTACTTC. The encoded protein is CASSWTSGTYEQYF.

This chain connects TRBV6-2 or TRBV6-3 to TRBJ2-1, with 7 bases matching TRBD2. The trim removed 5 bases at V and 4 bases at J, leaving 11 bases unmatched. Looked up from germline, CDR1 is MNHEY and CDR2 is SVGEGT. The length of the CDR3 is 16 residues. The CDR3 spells CASSDPSGGTYNEQFF. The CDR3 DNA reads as TGTGCCAGCAGTGACCCATCGGGGGGAACATACAATGAGCAGTTCTTC.

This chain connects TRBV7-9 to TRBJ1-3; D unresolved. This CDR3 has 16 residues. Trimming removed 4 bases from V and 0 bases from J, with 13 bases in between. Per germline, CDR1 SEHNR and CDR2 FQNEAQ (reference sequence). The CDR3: CASSSNRDSSGNTIYF. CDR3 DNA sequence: TGTGCCAGCAGCTCAAACAGAGATAGCTCTGGAAACACCATATATTTT.

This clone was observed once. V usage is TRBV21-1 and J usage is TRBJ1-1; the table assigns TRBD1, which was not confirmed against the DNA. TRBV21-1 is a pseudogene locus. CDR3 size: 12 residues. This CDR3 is CARRQGPTEAFF. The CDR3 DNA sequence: TGTGCCAGGCGACAGGGGCCCACTGAAGCTTTCTTT.

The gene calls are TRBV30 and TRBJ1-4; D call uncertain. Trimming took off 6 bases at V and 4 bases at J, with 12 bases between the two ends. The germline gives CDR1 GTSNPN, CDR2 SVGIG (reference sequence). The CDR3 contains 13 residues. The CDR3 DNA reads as TGTGCCTGTAGAGGGTCCGATAATGAAAAACTGTTTTTT. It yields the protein CACRGSDNEKLFF.

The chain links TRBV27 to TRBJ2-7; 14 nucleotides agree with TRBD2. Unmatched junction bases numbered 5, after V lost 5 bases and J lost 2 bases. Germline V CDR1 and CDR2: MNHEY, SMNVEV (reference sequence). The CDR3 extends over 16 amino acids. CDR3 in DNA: TGTGCCAGCAGTCCGAGGGGACTAGCGGGGGCCTACGAGCAGTACTTC. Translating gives CASSPRGLAGAYEQYF.

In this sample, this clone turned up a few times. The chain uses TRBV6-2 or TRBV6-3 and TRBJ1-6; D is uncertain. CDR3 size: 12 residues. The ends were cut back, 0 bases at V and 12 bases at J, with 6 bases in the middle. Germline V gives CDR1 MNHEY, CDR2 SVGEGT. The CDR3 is CASSYSPQPLHF. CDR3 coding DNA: TGTGCCAGCAGTTACTCTCCCCAACCCCTCCACTTT.

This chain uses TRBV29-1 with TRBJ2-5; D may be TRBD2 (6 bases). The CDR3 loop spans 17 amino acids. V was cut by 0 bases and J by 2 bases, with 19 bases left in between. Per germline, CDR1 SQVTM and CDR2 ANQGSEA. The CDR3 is CSVEDLAGPVDQETQYF. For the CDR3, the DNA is TGCAGCGTTGAAGATCTCGCGGGACCGGTCGATCAAGAGACCCAGTACTTC.

Written as DNA, the CDR3 is TGTGCCAGCAGCTTAGTTCACTCTAGCAATCAGCCCCAGCATTTT. Protein sequence: CASSLVHSSNQPQHF. The chain couples TRBV7-2 to TRBJ1-5; D gene unclear. The CDR3 runs to 15 residues. CDR1 is SGHTA, CDR2 FQGNSA, per germline. Trimming pared 1 base from V and 0 bases from J, leaving 7 bases between.

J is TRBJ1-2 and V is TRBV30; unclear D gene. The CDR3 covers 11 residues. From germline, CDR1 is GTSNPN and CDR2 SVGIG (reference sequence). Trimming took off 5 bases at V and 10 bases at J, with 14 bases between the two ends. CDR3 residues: CAWVREGPYTF. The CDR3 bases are TGTGCCTGGGTACGTGAGGGCCCCTACACCTTC.

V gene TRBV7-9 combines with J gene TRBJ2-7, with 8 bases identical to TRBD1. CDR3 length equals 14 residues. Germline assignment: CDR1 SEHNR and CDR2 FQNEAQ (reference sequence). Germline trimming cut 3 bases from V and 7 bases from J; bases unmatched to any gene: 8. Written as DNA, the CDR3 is TGTGCCAGCAGCTTGGTCAGGGGGCTGGAGGAGCAGTACTTC. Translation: CASSLVRGLEEQYF.

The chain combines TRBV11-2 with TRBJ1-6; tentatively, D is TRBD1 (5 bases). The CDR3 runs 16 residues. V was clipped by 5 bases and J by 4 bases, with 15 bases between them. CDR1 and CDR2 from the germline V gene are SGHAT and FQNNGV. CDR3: CASSKRHGGYNSPLHF. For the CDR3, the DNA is TGTGCCAGCAGCAAGAGGCATGGGGGTTATAATTCACCCCTCCACTTT.

The CDR3 reads CASSLAGPQGVPYEQYF. CDR3 nucleotide sequence: TGTGCCAGCAGCTTAGCCGGACCACAGGGGGTGCCCTACGAGCAGTACTTC. The chain recombines TRBV7-2 with TRBJ2-7, with 8 bases that match TRBD1. This CDR3 spans 17 amino acids. J gave up 2 bases and V 0 bases, and 9 bases lay outside the gene matches. Germline assignment: CDR1 SGHTA and CDR2 FQGNSA.

The CDR3 sequence: CAITSGSTSYNEQFF. The DNA of the CDR3 is TGTGCCATCACGAGCGGGAGTACTTCCTACAATGAGCAGTTCTTC. The rearrangement uses TRBV2 and TRBJ2-1, with 8 bases aligning to TRBD2. Germline CDR1 reads SNHLY; CDR2 reads FYNNEI. The CDR3 loop spans 15 amino acids. Trimming cost V 10 bases and J 1 base; bases outside gene matches: 9.

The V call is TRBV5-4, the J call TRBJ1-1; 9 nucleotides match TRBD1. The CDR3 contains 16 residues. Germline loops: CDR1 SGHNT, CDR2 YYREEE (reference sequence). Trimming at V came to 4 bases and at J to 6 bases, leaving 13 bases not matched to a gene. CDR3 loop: CASSGGTGSLLAEAFF. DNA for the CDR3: TGTGCCAGCAGCGGGGGGACAGGGTCTTTGTTGGCTGAAGCTTTCTTT.

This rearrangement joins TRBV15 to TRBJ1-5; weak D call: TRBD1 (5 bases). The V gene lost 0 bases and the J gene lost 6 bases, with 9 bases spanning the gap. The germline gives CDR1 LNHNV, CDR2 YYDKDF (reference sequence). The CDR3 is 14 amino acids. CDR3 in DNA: TGTGCCACCAGCAGAGACAGGGATTTTCAGCCCCAGCATTTT. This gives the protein CATSRDRDFQPQHF.

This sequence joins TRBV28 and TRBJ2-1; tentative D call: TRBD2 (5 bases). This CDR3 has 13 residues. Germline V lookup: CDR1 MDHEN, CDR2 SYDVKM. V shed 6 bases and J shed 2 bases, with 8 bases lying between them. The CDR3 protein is CASSLTTYNEQFF. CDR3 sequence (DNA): TGTGCCAGCAGCCTGACTACCTACAATGAGCAGTTCTTC.

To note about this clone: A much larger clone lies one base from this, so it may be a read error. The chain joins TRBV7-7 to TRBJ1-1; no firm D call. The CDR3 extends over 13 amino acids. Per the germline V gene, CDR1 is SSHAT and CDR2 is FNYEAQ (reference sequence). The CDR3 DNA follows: TGTGCTAGCAGCTTAGAGGTGAACACTGAAGCTTTCTTT. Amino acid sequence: CASSLEVNTEAFF.

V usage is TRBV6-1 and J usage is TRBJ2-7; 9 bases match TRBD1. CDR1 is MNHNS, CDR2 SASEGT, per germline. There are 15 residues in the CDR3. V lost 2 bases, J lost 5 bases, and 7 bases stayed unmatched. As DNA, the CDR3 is TGTGCCAGCAGTGAACACTACAGGGGGCGGAACGAGCAGTACTTC. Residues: CASSEHYRGRNEQYF.

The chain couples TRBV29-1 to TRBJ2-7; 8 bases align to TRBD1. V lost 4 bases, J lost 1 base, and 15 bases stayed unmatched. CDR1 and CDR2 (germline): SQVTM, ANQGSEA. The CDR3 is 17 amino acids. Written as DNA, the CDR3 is TGCAGCGTTGCGCGAAGGGTTTGGGGACAGGAATCCTACGAGCAGTACTTC. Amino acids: CSVARRVWGQESYEQYF.

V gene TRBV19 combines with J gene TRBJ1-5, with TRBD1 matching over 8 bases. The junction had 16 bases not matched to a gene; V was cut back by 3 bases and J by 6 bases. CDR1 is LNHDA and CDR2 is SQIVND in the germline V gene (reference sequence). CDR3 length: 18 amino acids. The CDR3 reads CASSIEAGWTGYAQPQHF. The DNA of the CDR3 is TGTGCCAGTAGTATCGAGGCAGGTTGGACAGGGTATGCTCAGCCCCAGCATTTT.

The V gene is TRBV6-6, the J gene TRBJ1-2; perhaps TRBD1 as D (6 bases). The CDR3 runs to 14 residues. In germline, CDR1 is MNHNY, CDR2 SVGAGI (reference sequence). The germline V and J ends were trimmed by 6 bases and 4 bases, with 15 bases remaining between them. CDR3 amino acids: CASRPTGQSYGYTF. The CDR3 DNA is TGTGCCAGCAGACCTACAGGGCAAAGCTATGGCTACACCTTC.

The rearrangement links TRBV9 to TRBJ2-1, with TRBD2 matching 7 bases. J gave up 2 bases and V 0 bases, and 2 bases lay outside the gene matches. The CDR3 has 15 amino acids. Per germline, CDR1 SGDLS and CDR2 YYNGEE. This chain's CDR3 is CASSVEAGAYNEQFF. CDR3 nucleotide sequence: TGTGCCAGCAGCGTAGAGGCGGGAGCCTACAATGAGCAGTTCTTC.

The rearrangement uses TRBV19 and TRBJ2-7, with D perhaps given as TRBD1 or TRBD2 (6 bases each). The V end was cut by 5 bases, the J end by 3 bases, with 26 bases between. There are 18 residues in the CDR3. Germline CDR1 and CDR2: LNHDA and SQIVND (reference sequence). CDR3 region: CASSPTAIVGGRHYEQYF. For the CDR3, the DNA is TGTGCCAGTAGTCCCACCGCAATTGTTGGGGGGCGGCACTACGAGCAGTACTTC.

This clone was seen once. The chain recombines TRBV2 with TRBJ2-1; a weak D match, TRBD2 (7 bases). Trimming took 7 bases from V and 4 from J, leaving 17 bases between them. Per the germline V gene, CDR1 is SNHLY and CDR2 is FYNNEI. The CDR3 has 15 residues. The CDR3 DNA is TGTGCCAGCATCGTGGACAGAGCGGGATACAATGAGCAGTTCTTC. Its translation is CASIVDRAGYNEQFF.

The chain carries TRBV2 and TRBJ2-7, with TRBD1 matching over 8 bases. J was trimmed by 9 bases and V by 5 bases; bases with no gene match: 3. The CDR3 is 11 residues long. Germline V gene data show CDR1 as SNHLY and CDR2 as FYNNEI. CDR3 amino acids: CASSIQGGQYF. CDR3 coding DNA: TGTGCCAGCAGTATACAGGGGGGGCAGTACTTC.

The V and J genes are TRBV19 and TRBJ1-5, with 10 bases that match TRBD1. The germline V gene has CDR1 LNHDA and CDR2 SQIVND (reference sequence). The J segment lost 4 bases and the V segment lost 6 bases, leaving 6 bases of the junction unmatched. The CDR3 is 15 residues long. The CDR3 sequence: CASSPTGGKNQPQHF. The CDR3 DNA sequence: TGTGCCAGTAGCCCGACAGGGGGCAAGAATCAGCCCCAGCATTTT.

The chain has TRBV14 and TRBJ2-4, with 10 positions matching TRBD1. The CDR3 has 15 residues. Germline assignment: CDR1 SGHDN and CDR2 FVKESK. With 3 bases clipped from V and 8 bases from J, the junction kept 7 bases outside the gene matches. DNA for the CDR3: TGTGCCAGCAGCCATCACCGGGACAGGGGACACATTCAGTACTTC. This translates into CASSHHRDRGHIQYF.